Sequencing of this T cell receptor (beta chain) was carried out in a study of HIV-infected patients and healthy controls. Study-wide findings and caveats: In healthy controls, MAIT alpha CDR3s were common; in HIV+ repertoires, severely depleted. Slight age and sex differences between study cohorts did not explain the diversity differences. CMV-associated CDR3s mostly grew nonsignificantly during therapy, while HIV-associated CDR3s declined significantly.

The sample holds many counts of this clonotype. Its antigen is undetermined. All unsorted peripheral T cells were captured because whole blood was used without fractionation. The CDR3 is 14 residues long. Trimming pared 5 bases from V and 3 bases from J, leaving 13 bases between. Germline loops: CDR1 SGHVS, CDR2 FQNEAQ. Reverse transcription used around 540 ng RNA and constant-region primers for alpha and beta. Each of the alpha and beta chains got its own library through chain-specific third strand synthesis with indices. Each molecule carried a 12-nucleotide identifier made of two joined random hexamers added before amplification. TCRdb fed the 5' RACE reads into MiXCR, producing one record per CDR3 protein. The sample includes about 10,000 distinct CDR3 sequences, over 7.5% of them seen just once.

The sequence was collected from an adult in good health. The chain couples TRBV7-8 to TRBJ2-5, with D possibly matching TRBD1 (5 bases). The specimen sequenced was blood. The DNA for the CDR3 is TGTGCCAGCAGCGCACACAGGATTAAAGAGACCCAGTACTTC. Its protein product is CASSAHRIKETQYF.